The next 5 T cell receptor beta chains were all read from a single sample in a study of regulatory T cells in long-lasting Graves disease. Combining iRepertoire HTBI primers with Arm-PCR of CDR3 regions, the authors built TCR beta libraries. In TCRdb, the multiplex PCR reads were re-called with MiXCR into one record per CDR3 protein. This table holds about 400,000 distinct CDR3 sequences, approximately 15% found once. As to time point: newly diagnosed GD, antithyroid drugs for less than 3 months. Researchers made the TCR library from RNA that was extracted from PBMCs. This same sample was also part of a study on T cells in Graves' hyperthyroidism and ophthalmopathy.

The sample consisted of peripheral blood mononuclear cells (PBMCs), taken at new diagnosis, from a patient treated with antithyroid drugs. All receptors come from a middle-aged woman with Graves disease.

The V gene is TRBV4-1, the J gene TRBJ1-1, with a tentative D call TRBD1 (6 bases). Germline V lookup: CDR1 MGHRA, CDR2 YSYEKL. The CDR3 is made up of 18 amino acids. Trimming removed 0 bases at V and 11 bases at J, with 28 bases between. The CDR3 DNA sequence: TGCGCCAGCAGCCAAGAATCCAGGGGAAGAGATTACCGTCTGGGTGCTTTCTTT. It is translated as CASSQESRGRDYRLGAFF.

Only a few counts were recorded for this clonotype. The V and J genes are TRBV12-3 or TRBV12-4 and TRBJ2-3, with 8 positions matching TRBD2. The V gene end was trimmed by 2 bases and the J gene end by 3 bases; junction bases not matched to a gene: 10. There are 17 residues in the CDR3. The CDR3 sequence is CASSLIGGASGTDTQYF. Written as DNA, the CDR3 is TGTGCCAGCAGTTTAATCGGGGGGGCCTCCGGGACAGATACGCAGTATTTT.

In its sample, this clonotype was seen many times. Mismatch with germline at one junction end may stem from a read error. The V call is TRBV5-1, the J call TRBJ2-7; a possible D gene is TRBD1 (6 bases). The CDR3 is 14 amino acids. Per the germline V gene, CDR1 is SGHRS and CDR2 is YFSETQ. CDR3 sequence: CASSLNGQPYEQYF. Written as DNA, the CDR3 is TGTGCCAGCAGCTTGAATGGACAGCCCTACGAGCAGTACTTC.

This clonotype was observed a single time. A read error is possible here, since a much larger clone lies one base away. This chain joins TRBV10-3 and TRBJ2-1; D possibly corresponds to TRBD1 (7 bases). The CDR3 is made up of 16 amino acids. Trimming took 3 bases from V and 13 from J, leaving 25 bases between them. Germline V gene sequence: CDR1 ENHRY, CDR2 SYGVKD. CDR3 nucleotides: TGTGCCATCAGTGATTTCTGGGCAGGGGGGCAAGAGACCCAGTTCTTC. It specifies CAISDFWAGGQETQFF.

The chain combines TRBV20-1 with TRBJ2-3; 7 bases are shared with TRBD2. With the DNA end fitting TRBJ2-5 better, the J assignment may be wrong. The germline gives CDR1 DFQATT, CDR2 SNEGSKA (reference sequence). The length of the CDR3 is 14 residues. The CDR3 nucleotides read TGCAGTGCTAGGAGGGCGGGAGTCGGTGAGACCCAGTACTTC. It yields the protein CSARRAGVGETQYF.